Sequencing of this TCR beta chain was carried out in a study of beta chain features in type 1 diabetes. Study results and limitations: Reduced insertions and increased deletions marked VDJ junctions in type 1 diabetes patients. Relative to healthy donors, patients appeared to have naive, central memory and Treg TCRB repertoires that were more similar.

Sorted CD4+ subsets: naive, central memory, regulatory, stem cell-like memory (CD45RO/CCR7/CD25/CD127/CD95/CD27 panel). V was clipped by 9 bases and J by 6 bases; unmatched bases: 11. Looked up from germline, CDR1 is SEHNR and CDR2 is FQNEAQ (reference sequence). This CDR3 has 15 amino acids. Comment on this clone: Its antigen is as yet unknown.

What was sequenced were expressed TCRB transcripts, since all of the isolated RNA had been reverse transcribed. Method: immunoSEQ multiplex PCR; TCRdb's copy keeps in-frame clones and lacks some. The sample has around 44,000 clones, roughly 50% seen once. Sample: stem cell memory CD4+ T cells from blood. The chain has TRBV7-9 and TRBJ2-1, with 10 nucleotides matching TRBD2. The TCR sequence derives from a woman in her 30s in good health. CDR3 in amino acids: CASRNRASGSNEQFF. CDR3 nucleotides: TGTGCCAGTCGGAACAGGGCTAGCGGGAGCAATGAGCAGTTCTTC.